This T cell receptor (beta chain) was identified during a study of blood T cell repertoires in COVID-19 (dated by TCRdb to about 2020). About the investigation overall: Samples covering the acute and convalescent phases of COVID-19 were provided by collaborators in the United States, Italy and Spain. The prospective study material was composed of cDNA or gDNA derived from T cells, B-cell-depleted T cells, or PBMCs. The dataset comprised deeply sampled blood TCRbeta repertoires from subjects exposed to, actively infected with, or recovered from COVID-19. The repertoires were made available in a free public database intended to serve as a resource for research on the immune response to SARS-CoV-2. The samples were drawn from the first 160 participants of the ongoing ImmuneRACE study and from about 1,200 subjects provided by 6 global collaborators. A de-identified subject ID, COVID-19 status, age in years and sex were almost always included in the sample metadata. HLA class I and class II types, where available, came from metadata supplied by the sample provider rather than from assay-based typing.

In Seattle, one collaborating source enrolled patients while the infection was active and tracked those patients longitudinally over the course of disease. Whole blood was collected in K2EDTA tubes by collaborating institutions according to the institutions' own protocols. For TCRbeta analysis, collaborators shipped samples in one of three forms: frozen whole blood, isolated PBMCs, or DNA extracted from either of those sample types. Regarding this clone: Its antigen specificity is not known. Base qualities are not provided; no much larger clone lies one nucleotide away. The sample holds other DNA sequences that translate to the same CDR3.

TCRbeta CDR3 regions were amplified from genomic DNA using the immunoSEQ Assay, a bias-controlled multiplex PCR. As for the original processing: The number of nucleated cells in each sample was estimated from the amplification of reference gene primers within the assay. Sequence reads were collapsed and filtered to measure the absolute abundance of every unique TCRbeta CDR3 rearrangement. For each sample, productive Simpson clonality was calculated by taking the square root of Simpson's diversity index across productive rearrangements. This immuneACCESS table, as held by TCRdb, lists in-frame sequences with V and J called but not all clones. Of the missing ones, under half trace to an unresolved V gene in checked studies; the others have no known cause. V, J and clone size reflect that table, while D and trimming were determined from the DNA. Here the sample has 90,000 or so clones; about 90% occur a single time. The biggest ten clones account for more than 6% of the sample.

The CDR3 runs 15 amino acids, cysteine and phenylalanine included. The retained sequence is limited to the CDR3, 45 bases, with the frame set at the first base. Relative to germline, V is 1 base shorter and J is 1 base shorter, with 11 bases between their ends. CDR1 and CDR2 (SGHTA, FQGNSA) derive from the germline V gene. Broader findings and caveats from the paper: Clinical and demographic metadata were provided uncurated, with the amount varying by source and participant.

The chain is encoded by TRBV7-2 joined to TRBJ2-7; perhaps TRBD1 is the D gene, with 5 bases matching. Sequenced material: peripheral blood. This TCR was recovered from a man aged 18 to 35 with COVID-19, enrolled during active disease. The CDR3 loop reads CASSLGQGRSYEQYF. The DNA sequence is TGTGCCAGCAGCTTAGGGCAGGGTAGGTCCTACGAGCAGTACTTC. Extended through the reference TRBV7-2 and TRBJ2-7 proteins, this CDR3 yields the full variable domain: GAGVSQSPSNKVTEKGKDVELRCDPISGHTALYWYRQSLGQGLEFLIYFQGNSAPDKSGLPSDRFSAERTGGSVSTLTIQRTQQEDSAVYLCASSLGQGRSYEQYFGPGTRLTVT.